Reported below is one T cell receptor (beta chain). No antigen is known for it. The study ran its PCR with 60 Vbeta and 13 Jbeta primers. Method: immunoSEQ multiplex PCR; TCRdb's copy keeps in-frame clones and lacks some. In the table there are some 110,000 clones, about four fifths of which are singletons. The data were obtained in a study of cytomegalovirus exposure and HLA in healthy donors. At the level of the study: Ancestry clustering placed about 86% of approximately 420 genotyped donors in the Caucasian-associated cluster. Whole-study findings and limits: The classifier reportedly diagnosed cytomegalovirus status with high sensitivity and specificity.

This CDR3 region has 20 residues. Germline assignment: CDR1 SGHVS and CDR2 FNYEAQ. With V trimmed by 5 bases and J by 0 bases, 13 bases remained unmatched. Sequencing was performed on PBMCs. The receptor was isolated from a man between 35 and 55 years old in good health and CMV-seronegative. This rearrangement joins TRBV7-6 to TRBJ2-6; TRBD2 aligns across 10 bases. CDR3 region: CASSPGLGAGGDSGANVLTF. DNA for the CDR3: TGTGCCAGCAGCCCAGGACTAGGAGCGGGGGGGGACTCTGGGGCCAACGTCCTGACTTTC.